Described below is a single T cell receptor (beta chain) sequence and its context. The data derive from a study of shared clonotypes between healthy human individuals. The CDR3 consists of 13 residues. Trimming shortened V by 0 bases and J by 8 bases, and 8 bases separated the two germline ends. Germline V CDR1 and CDR2: MNHNY, SVGAGI (reference sequence). The method was immunoSEQ multiplex PCR; TCRdb's version includes in-frame clones alone and lacks a portion of them. Of fewer than 550,000 clones listed, 75% to 80% are singletons. This sequence was found in a woman in her thirties or forties in good health. Some clones in this sample may be carry-over from other donors' samples. The sample was PBMCs. The chain combines TRBV6-6 with TRBJ2-1; no clear D gene. The CDR3 nucleotides read TGTGCCAGCAGTTACTCCCCCCGTGATGAGCAGTTCTTC. Protein sequence: CASSYSPRDEQFF.